The entry below gives a single T cell receptor beta chain sequence along with its context. This sample was taken from a study of blood T cell repertoires in COVID-19. Overall study context: Collection of acute and convalescent COVID-19 samples took place in the United States, Italy and Spain. Nucleic acid was either cDNA or gDNA, and it came from T cells, B-cell-depleted T cells, or PBMCs.

The length of the CDR3 is 15 residues. CDR1 is KGHSH and CDR2 is LQKENI in the germline V gene. The V end was cut by 0 bases, the J end by 7 bases, with 13 bases between. In the study's own analysis: Estimated nucleated cell counts came from reference gene primer amplification. Repertoires were generated with immunoSEQ multiplex PCR, while TCRdb's copy carries only in-frame clones and drops some. From that table come the V and J calls and clone size; the DNA was used to work out D and trimming. The sample carries under 100,000 clones, approximately 90% recorded once. Sequenced input: peripheral blood. The receptor was derived from a male donor with acute or convalescent COVID-19. This chain links TRBV18 with TRBJ1-5; a weak D match, TRBD1 (6 bases). The CDR3 nucleotides read TGTGCCAGCTCACCACCGGCAGGGGTGGGCCAGCCCCAGCATTTT. Translating it yields CASSPPAGVGQPQHF. Drawing the rest from reference TRBV18 and TRBJ1-5, the complete variable domain is NAGVMQNPRHLVRRRGQEARLRCSPMKGHSHVYWYRQLPEEGLKFMVYLQKENIIDESGMPKERFSAEFPKEGPSILRIQQVVRGDSAAYFCASSPPAGVGQPQHFGDGTRLSIL.